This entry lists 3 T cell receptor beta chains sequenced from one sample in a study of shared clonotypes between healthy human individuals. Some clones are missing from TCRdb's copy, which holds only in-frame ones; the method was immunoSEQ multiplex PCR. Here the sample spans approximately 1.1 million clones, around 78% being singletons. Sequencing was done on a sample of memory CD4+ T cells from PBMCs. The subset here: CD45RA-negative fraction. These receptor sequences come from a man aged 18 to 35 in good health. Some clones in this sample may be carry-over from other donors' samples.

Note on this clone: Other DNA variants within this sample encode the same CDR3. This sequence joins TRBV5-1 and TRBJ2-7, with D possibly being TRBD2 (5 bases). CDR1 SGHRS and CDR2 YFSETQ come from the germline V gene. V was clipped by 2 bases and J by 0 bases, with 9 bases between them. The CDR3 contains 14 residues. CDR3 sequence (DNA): TGCGCCAGCAGCTTTGGTGGGAGCTCCTACGAGCAGTACTTC. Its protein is CASSFGGSSYEQYF.

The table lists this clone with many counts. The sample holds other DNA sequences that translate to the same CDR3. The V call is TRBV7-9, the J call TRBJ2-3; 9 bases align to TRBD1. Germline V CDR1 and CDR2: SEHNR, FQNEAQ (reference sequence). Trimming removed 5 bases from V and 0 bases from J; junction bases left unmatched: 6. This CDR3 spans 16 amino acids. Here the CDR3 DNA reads TGTGCCAGCAGCCTTACAGGGGGCCGGAGCACAGATACGCAGTATTTT. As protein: CASSLTGGRSTDTQYF.

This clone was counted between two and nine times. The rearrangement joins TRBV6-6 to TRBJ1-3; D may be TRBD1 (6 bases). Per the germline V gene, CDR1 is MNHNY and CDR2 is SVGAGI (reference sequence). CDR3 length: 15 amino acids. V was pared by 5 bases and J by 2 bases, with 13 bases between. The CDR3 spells CASSITQGTGNTIYF. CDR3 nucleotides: TGTGCCAGCAGTATCACACAGGGAACTGGAAACACCATATATTTT.